The following is a T cell receptor beta chain sequence with its context. Antigen: not known. It may be a read error: a sequence one base away is much more abundant. RNA transcripts gave rise to amplified TCR beta CDR3 regions. First-round RT-PCR with HTBI primers amplified the TCR CDR3 region. TCRdb re-called the multiplex PCR reads through MiXCR, storing one row per CDR3 protein. This table has just over 550,000 distinct CDR3 sequences, around 42% appearing once. These data are taken from a study of T cells in Graves' hyperthyroidism and ophthalmopathy. General study findings and limits: Among clonotypes expanded in thyroid above 0.001, most were also found in blood. For ophthalmopathy, model prediction preceded onset by a median approximately 6 months.

Orbital computed tomography and thyroid ultrasound, together with serum TRAb and thyroxine and clinical symptoms, were used for diagnoses. This CDR3 has 13 amino acids. Germline V gene lookup returns CDR1 SGHTA and CDR2 FQGTGA. Trimming shortened V by 2 bases and J by 3 bases, and 4 bases separated the two germline ends. This TCR derives from a woman aged 18-29 years with Graves' hyperthyroidism. Sequenced sample: peripheral blood or thyroid tissue (not recorded which). V and J are TRBV7-3 and TRBJ2-2; D not certain. The CDR3 protein is CASSLQDTGELFF. CDR3 nucleotides: TGTGCCAGCAGCTTACAGGACACCGGGGAGCTGTTTTTT. The full variable domain, its missing parts supplied by reference TRBV7-3 and TRBJ2-2, is GAGVSQTPSNKVTEKGKYVELRCDPISGHTALYWYRQSLGQGPEFLIYFQGTGAADDSGLPNDRFFAVRPEGSVSTLKIQRTERGDSAVYLCASSLQDTGELFFGEGSRLTVL.